Listed here are 5 T cell receptor beta chains from one sample, sequenced in a study of breast tumors, draining lymph nodes, adjacent tissues. TCRdb redid the calling of the multiplex PCR reads with MiXCR, one entry per CDR3 protein. The table includes about 300,000 distinct CDR3 sequences, about 33% detected once. Samples came from axillary lymph nodes draining the breast cancer. The specimen sequenced was axillary lymph node tissue. The receptors come from a female donor with breast cancer. Some clones in this sample may be carry-over from other donors' samples.

This clonotype showed up just a few times. A much larger clone differs from this one at a single base, so this may be a read error. The conserved phenylalanine or tryptophan normally closing the CDR3 is absent here, so this likely arose from a read error. This rearrangement joins TRBV12-3 or TRBV12-4 to TRBJ2-5; TRBD1 agrees at 10 bases. Germline trimming cut 8 bases from V and 2 bases from J; bases unmatched to any gene: 20. There are 19 residues in the CDR3. CDR3 region: CASVNWDRGMLARQETQYS. The CDR3 DNA reads TGTGCCAGCGTAAACTGGGACAGGGGAATGTTAGCGAGACAAGAGACCCAGTACTCC.

The rearrangement uses TRBV4-1 and TRBJ1-1; D possibly corresponds to TRBD1 (5 bases). CDR1 and CDR2 (germline): MGHRA, YSYEKL. Trimming pared 1 base from V and 0 bases from J, leaving 15 bases between. The CDR3 runs 17 residues. This CDR3 reads CASSQVIRRGMNTEAFF. The CDR3 nucleotides are TGCGCCAGCAGCCAAGTAATCCGGCGGGGGATGAACACTGAAGCTTTCTTT.

Remarks on this clonotype: Since a much larger clone is just one base distant, this may be a read error. CDR3: CASSHSRVGGYEQYF. In nucleotides, the CDR3 is TGTGCCAGCAGTCACTCCAGGGTTGGGGGCTACGAGCAGTACTTC. The genes are TRBV6-5 and TRBJ2-7; possibly TRBD1 or TRBD2 for D (5 bases each). Germline V lookup: CDR1 MNHEY, CDR2 SVGAGI. CDR3 length: 15 amino acids.

A word on this clonotype: Possible read error: a much larger clone is one base away. DNA of the CDR3: TGTGCCAGCCATGGACAGGCCCCTAATGAAGAACTGTTTTTT. Translated: CASHGQAPNEELFF. V gene TRBV6-6 combines with J gene TRBJ1-4; 7 bases map to TRBD1. The CDR3 sequence is 14 residues long. Germline lookup yields CDR1 MNHNY and CDR2 SVGAGI (reference sequence).

This clonotype came up many times. The chain combines TRBV6-5 with TRBJ1-3; no firm D call. Germline V gene lookup returns CDR1 MNHEY and CDR2 SVGAGI. The CDR3 runs 14 residues. Between the trimmed V and J ends, which lost 5 bases and 5 bases, there was a span of 13 bases. The CDR3 spells CASSTKETRNTIYF. For the CDR3, the DNA is TGTGCCAGCAGTACTAAAGAGACAAGAAACACCATATATTTT.